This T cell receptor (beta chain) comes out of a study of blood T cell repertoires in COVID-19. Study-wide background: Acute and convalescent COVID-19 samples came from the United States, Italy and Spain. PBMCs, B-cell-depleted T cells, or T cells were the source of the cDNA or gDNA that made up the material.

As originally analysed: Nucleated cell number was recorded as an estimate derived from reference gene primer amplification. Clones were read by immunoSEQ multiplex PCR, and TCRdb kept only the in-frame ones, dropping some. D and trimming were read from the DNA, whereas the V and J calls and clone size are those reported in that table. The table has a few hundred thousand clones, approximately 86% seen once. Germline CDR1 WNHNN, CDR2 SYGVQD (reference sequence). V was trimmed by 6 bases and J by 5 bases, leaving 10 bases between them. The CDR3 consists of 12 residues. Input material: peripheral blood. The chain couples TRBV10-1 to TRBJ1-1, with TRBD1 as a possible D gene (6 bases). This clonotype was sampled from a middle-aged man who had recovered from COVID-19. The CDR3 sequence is CASSPGTTEAFF. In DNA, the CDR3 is TGCGCCAGCAGCCCCGGGACAACTGAAGCTTTCTTT.